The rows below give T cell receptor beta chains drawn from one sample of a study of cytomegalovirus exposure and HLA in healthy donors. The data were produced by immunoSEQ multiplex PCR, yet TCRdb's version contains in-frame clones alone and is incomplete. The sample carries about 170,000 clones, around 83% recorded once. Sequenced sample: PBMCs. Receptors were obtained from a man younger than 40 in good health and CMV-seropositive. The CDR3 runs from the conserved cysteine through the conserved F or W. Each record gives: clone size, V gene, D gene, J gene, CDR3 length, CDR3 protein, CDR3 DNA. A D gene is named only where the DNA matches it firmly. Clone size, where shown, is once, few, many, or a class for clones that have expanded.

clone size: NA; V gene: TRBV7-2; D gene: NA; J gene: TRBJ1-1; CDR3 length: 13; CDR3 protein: CASSPRVNTEAFF; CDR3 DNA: TGTGCCAGCAGCCCGAGAGTGAACACTGAAGCTTTCTTT
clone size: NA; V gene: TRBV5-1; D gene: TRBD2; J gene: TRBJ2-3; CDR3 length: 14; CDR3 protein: CASSLSSGGDTQYF; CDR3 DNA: TGCGCCAGCAGCTTGTCTAGCGGGGGAGATACGCAGTATTTT
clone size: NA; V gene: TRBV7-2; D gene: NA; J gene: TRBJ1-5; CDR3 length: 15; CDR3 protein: CASSLVGDSNQPQHF; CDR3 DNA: TGTGCCAGCAGCTTAGTAGGGGATAGCAATCAGCCCCAGCATTTT
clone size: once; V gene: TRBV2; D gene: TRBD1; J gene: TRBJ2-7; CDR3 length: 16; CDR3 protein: CASSEPSGGIKYEQYF; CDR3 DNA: TGTGCCAGCAGTGAACCGTCAGGGGGCATAAAATACGAGCAGTACTTC
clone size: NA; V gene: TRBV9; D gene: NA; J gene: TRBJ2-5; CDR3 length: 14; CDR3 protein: CASSVRGLQETQYF; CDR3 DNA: TGTGCCAGCAGCGTAAGAGGGCTGCAAGAGACCCAGTACTTC
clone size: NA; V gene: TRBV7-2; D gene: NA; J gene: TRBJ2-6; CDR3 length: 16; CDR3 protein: CASSTGVFSGANVLTF; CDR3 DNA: TGTGCCAGCAGCACCGGGGTATTCTCTGGGGCCAACGTCCTGACTTTC
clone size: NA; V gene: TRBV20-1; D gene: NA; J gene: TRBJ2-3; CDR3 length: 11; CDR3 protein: CSALSTDTQYF; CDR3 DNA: TGCAGTGCTCTTAGCACAGATACGCAGTATTTT
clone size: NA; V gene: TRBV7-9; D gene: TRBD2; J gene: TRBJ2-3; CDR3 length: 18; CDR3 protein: CSSSSPSGRGRSTDTQYF; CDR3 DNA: TGTTCCAGCAGCTCACCTAGCGGGAGGGGCAGGAGCACAGATACGCAGTATTTT
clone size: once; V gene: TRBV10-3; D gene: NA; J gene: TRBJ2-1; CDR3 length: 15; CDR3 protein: CAISVKRVAYNEQFF; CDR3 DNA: TGTGCCATCAGTGTGAAGCGGGTAGCCTACAATGAGCAGTTCTTC
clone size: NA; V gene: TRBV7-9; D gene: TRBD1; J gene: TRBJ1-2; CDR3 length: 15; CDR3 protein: CASSLGYGTGRGYTF; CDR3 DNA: TGTGCCAGCAGCTTAGGATACGGGACAGGGCGAGGCTACACCTTC
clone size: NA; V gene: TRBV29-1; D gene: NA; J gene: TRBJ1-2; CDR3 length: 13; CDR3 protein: CSVEKTEFYGYTF; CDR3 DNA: TGCAGCGTTGAGAAAACAGAGTTCTATGGCTACACCTTC
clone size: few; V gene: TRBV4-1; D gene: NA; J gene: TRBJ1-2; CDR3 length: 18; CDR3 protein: CASSQGLQRQRITYGYTF; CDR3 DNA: TGCGCCAGCAGCCAAGGTCTTCAGCGACAGCGAATTACCTATGGCTACACCTTC
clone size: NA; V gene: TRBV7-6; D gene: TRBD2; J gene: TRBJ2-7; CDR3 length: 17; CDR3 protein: CASSSLAPGSGTYEQYF; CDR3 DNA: TGTGCCAGCAGCTCCCTTGCCCCCGGGAGCGGGACTTACGAGCAGTACTTC
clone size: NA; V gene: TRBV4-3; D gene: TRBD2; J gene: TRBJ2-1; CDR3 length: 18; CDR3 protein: CASSQEGPLLAGNNEQFF; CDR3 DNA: TGCGCCAGCAGCCAAGAGGGCCCCCTACTAGCGGGCAACAATGAGCAGTTCTTC
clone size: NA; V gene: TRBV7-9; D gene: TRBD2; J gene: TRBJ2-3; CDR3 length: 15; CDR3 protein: CASSESGVSTDTQYF; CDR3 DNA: TGTGCCAGCAGCGAGAGCGGGGTTAGCACAGATACGCAGTATTTT
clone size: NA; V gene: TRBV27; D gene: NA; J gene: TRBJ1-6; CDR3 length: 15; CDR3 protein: CASSLSSGSRSPLHF; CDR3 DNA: TGTGCCAGCAGTTTAAGCTCGGGGAGTAGGTCACCCCTCCACTTT
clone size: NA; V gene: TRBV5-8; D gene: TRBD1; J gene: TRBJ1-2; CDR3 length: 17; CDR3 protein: CASSFRDRALGRYGYTF; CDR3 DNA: TGTGCCAGCAGCTTTCGGGACAGGGCCTTGGGTCGCTATGGCTACACCTTC
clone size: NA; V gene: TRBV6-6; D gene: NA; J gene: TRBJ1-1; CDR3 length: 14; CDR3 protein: CASSYSHGNTEAFF; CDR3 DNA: TGTGCCAGCAGTTACTCGCACGGGAACACTGAAGCTTTCTTT
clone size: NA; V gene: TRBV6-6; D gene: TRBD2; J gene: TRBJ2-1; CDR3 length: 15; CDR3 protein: CASLTLASSYNEQFF; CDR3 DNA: TGTGCCAGCCTTACACTAGCGAGCTCCTACAATGAGCAGTTCTTC
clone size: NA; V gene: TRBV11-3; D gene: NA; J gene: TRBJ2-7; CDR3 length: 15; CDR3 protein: CASSLARGAYYEQYF; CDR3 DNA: TGTGCCAGCAGCTTAGCACGGGGGGCCTACTACGAGCAGTACTTC
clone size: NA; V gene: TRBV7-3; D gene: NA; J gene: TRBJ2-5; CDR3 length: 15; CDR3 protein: CASSLSGGHGETQYF; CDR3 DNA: TGTGCCAGCAGCTTATCCGGGGGGCATGGGGAGACCCAGTACTTC
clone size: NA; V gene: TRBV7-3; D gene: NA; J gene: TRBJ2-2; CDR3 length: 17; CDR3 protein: CATSSIPVGGNTGELFF; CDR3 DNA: TGTGCCACTTCGTCAATCCCCGTGGGGGGGAACACCGGGGAGCTGTTTTTT
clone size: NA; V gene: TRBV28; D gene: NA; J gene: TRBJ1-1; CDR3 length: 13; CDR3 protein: CASSSEGAVGAFF; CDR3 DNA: TGTGCCAGCAGTTCCGAAGGGGCGGTGGGGGCTTTCTTT
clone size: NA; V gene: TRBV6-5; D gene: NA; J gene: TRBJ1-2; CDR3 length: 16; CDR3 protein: CASSYGGERRRTGYTF; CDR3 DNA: TGTGCCAGCAGTTACGGGGGGGAGCGGCGCCGGACTGGCTACACCTTC
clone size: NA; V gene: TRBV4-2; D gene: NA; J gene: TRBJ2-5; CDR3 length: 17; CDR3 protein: CASSQDPLAGDYETQYF; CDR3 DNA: TGTGCCAGCAGCCAAGACCCCCTAGCAGGAGATTACGAGACCCAGTACTTC
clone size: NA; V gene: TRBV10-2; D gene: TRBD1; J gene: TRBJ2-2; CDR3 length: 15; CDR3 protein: CASHSGTGFTGELFF; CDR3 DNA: TGCGCCAGTCACTCCGGGACAGGGTTCACCGGGGAGCTGTTTTTT
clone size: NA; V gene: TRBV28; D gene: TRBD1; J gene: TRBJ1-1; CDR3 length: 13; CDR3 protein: CASSLWDRGEAFF; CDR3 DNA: TGTGCCAGCAGTTTATGGGACAGGGGTGAAGCTTTCTTT
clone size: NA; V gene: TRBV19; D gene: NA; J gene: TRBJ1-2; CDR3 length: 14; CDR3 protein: CASSIPVSYYGYTF; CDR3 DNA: TGTGCCAGTAGTATCCCGGTTTCCTACTATGGCTACACCTTC
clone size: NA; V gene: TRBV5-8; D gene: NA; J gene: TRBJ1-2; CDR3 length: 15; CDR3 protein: CASSDLRGSNYGYTF; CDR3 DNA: TGTGCCAGCAGCGACCTTAGGGGTTCTAACTATGGCTACACCTTC
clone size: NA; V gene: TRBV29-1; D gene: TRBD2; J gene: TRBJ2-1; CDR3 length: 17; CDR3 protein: CSARTSGPGSSYNEQFF; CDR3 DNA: TGCAGCGCCCGGACTAGCGGGCCGGGTAGCTCCTACAATGAGCAGTTCTTC
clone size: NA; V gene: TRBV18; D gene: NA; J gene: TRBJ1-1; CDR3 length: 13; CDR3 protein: CASSPGTAPEAFF; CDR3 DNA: TGTGCCAGCTCACCCGGGACTGCTCCTGAAGCTTTCTTT
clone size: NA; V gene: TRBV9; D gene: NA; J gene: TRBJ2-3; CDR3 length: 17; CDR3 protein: CASSVGVRSGLTDTQYF; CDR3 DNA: TGTGCCAGCAGCGTAGGAGTCAGGAGCGGGCTCACAGATACGCAGTATTTT
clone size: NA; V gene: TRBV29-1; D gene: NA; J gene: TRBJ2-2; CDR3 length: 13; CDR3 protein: CSVGQTFSGELFF; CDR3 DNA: TGCAGCGTTGGCCAGACTTTCTCCGGGGAGCTGTTTTTT
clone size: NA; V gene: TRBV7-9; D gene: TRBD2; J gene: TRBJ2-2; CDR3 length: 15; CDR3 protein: CASSPGLAGAGELFF; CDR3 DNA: TGTGCCAGCAGCCCGGGACTAGCGGGAGCCGGGGAGCTGTTTTTT
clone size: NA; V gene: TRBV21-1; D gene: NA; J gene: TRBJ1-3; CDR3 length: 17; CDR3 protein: CASSVLGQGQPGNTIYF; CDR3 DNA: TGTGCCAGCAGCGTCCTGGGACAGGGGCAACCAGGAAACACCATATATTTT
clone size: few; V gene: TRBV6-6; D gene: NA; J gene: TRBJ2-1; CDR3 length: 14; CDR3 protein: CASGISSANNEQFF; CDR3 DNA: TGTGCCAGCGGTATCTCTAGCGCAAACAATGAGCAGTTCTTC